This TCR beta chain is from a study of lymphopenia after photon versus proton radiotherapy. Study-wide findings and caveats: Post-nadir TCR diversity decline inversely tracked overall survival among those who died. Survival link was tested only in deceased patients; proton benefit remains a possibility. Oligoclonal CD8+ Temra expansion after nadir drove photon patients' diversity drop. Relative stability marked proton patients; photon patients lost diversity and naive cells.

Comments on this clone: The antigen is unknown.

The CDR3 is 14 residues long. With 6 bases clipped from V and 8 bases from J, the junction kept 9 bases outside the gene matches. Germline CDR1 is SGHTA and CDR2 is FQGTGA. The repertoire was sequenced with immunoSEQ multiplex PCR; TCRdb's copy has only in-frame clones and lacks some. The sample yields some 76,000 clones, around 92% seen once. The sample here was peripheral blood, taken from a patient treated with photon-based radiotherapy. The source of this sequence is a woman aged 40 to 50 with cholangiocarcinoma. The chain recombines TRBV7-3 with TRBJ2-1, with 8 bases lining up with TRBD2. The CDR3 nucleotides read TGTGCCAGCAGTTCAGCGGGGGTCGGCGATGAGCAGTTCTTC. Protein product: CASSSAGVGDEQFF.